A selection of T cell receptor beta chains follows, all from one sample in a study of blood T cells in healthy people across ages. TCRdb ran MiXCR on the 5' RACE reads and lists one entry per CDR3 protein. The sample contains some 760,000 distinct CDR3 sequences, approximately 25% of which appear only once. This sample also belongs to another study, concerning T cells of mothers and their children.

Sequences were obtained from blood. The receptors were gathered from a boy aged 5-17 years in good health. Both conserved end residues are trimmed from each CDR3.

V gene: TRBV4-2; J gene: .; CDR3 protein: ASSQDEVVQY
V gene: TRBV28; J gene: TRBJ2-7; CDR3 protein: ASSHLGSPNYEQY
V gene: TRBV6-5; J gene: .; CDR3 protein: ASSPGEGQNEQY
V gene: TRBV7-9; J gene: TRBJ2-2; CDR3 protein: ASSPQGARATGELF
V gene: TRBV4-1; J gene: TRBJ2-7; CDR3 protein: ASSQAGLAGPGFHYEQY
V gene: TRBV29-1; J gene: TRBJ2-1; CDR3 protein: SSGGLGNEQF
V gene: TRBV7-2; J gene: TRBJ1-3; CDR3 protein: ASSRDTSGNTIY
V gene: TRBV7-8; J gene: TRBJ1-2; CDR3 protein: ASSAPPGTGGLGNYGYT
V gene: TRBV29-1; J gene: TRBJ2-6; CDR3 protein: SAKGSETGENSGANVLT
V gene: TRBV12-3/TRBV12-4; J gene: TRBJ1-2; CDR3 protein: ASRDDRASGYT
V gene: TRBV7-2; J gene: TRBJ1-2; CDR3 protein: ASSLTDGVGGYT
V gene: TRBV12-3/TRBV12-4; J gene: TRBJ2-2; CDR3 protein: ASSSSGRVTGELF